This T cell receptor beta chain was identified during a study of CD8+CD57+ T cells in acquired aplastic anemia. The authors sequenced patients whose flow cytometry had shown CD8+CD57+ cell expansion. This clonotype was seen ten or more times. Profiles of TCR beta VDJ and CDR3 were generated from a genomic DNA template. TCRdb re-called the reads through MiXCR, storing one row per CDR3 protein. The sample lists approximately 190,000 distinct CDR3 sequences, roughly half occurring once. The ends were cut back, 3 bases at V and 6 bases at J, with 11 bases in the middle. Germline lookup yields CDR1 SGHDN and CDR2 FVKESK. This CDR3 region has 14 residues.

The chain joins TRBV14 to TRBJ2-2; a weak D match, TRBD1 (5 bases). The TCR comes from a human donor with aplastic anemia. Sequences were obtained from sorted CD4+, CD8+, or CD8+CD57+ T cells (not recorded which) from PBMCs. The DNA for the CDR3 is TGTGCCAGCAGCCACAGGGTATGGGCCGGGGAGCTGTTTTTT. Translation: CASSHRVWAGELFF. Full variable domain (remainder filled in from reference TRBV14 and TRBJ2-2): EAGVTQFPSHSVIEKGQTVTLRCDPISGHDNLYWYRRVMGKEIKFLLHFVKESKQDESGMPNNRFLAERTGGTYSTLKVQPAELEDSGVYFCASSHRVWAGELFFGEGSRLTVL.